The 16 T cell receptor beta chains presented below share a single source sample, sequenced in a study of spatial heterogeneity in lung cancer. Time point described: sample taken at primary tumor resection. Sequencing covered unsorted whole RNA taken from tumor, nontumor lung or frozen PBMC. TCRdb re-derived calls from the 5' RACE reads in MiXCR, one entry per CDR3 protein. The sample includes 11,000 or so distinct CDR3 sequences, around 3.9% of them seen just once. This specimen was normal lung tissue next to the tumor, taken at surgery. The receptor set was obtained from a male donor with early-stage non-small cell lung cancer.

This clonotype was counted at least ten times. This beta chain is an unintended read in a library built for alpha chains; its size means little. The chain carries TRBV12-3 or TRBV12-4 and TRBJ1-1, with D possibly matching TRBD1 (6 bases). The V and J ends lost 7 bases and 8 bases respectively, with 17 bases between them. The CDR3 extends over 13 amino acids. As DNA, the CDR3 is TGTGCCAGCACCGGGGGGCTCTTAAGGGAAGCTTTCTTT. It encodes CASTGGLLREAFF.

Comment on this clonotype: This beta chain came through as a stray read in a library set up for alpha chains, and its size says little. The CDR3 here is CASSLAWTQYF. CDR3 DNA sequence: TGTGCCAGCAGTCTGGCATGGACCCAGTACTTC. V gene TRBV12-3 or TRBV12-4 combines with J gene TRBJ2-5, with D unresolved. The CDR3 spans 11 residues. Trimming stripped 5 bases from V and 7 bases from J, with 8 bases between.

This clonotype was recorded at least ten times. Because this beta chain is a stray read in a library intended to capture alpha chains, its abundance should not be given much weight. The CDR3 DNA sequence: TGTGCCAGCAGCTTATCACGGAATAGCAATGAGCAGTTCTTC. This encodes CASSLSRNSNEQFF. The V and J genes are TRBV7-2 and TRBJ2-1; D not resolved. This CDR3 is 14 amino acids long. The germline gives CDR1 SGHTA, CDR2 FQGNSA. V lost 2 bases, J lost 6 bases, and 11 bases lay in between.

Note on this clonotype: The library was built for alpha chains, so this beta chain is an off-target read and its size means little. This CDR3 is CASSGTGLAGDGSTDTQYF. As DNA, the CDR3 is TGTGCCAGCAGCGGGACGGGACTAGCGGGGGACGGGAGCACAGATACGCAGTATTTT. V and J are TRBV7-3 and TRBJ2-3; 14 positions agree with TRBD2. The germline CDR1 and CDR2 sequences are SGHTA and FQGTGA. The trim removed 5 bases at V and 0 bases at J, leaving 10 bases unmatched. The CDR3 spans 19 residues.

Concerning this clonotype itself: The library was built for alpha chains, so this beta chain is an off-target read and its size means little. The rearrangement uses TRBV7-9 and TRBJ2-5; 12 nucleotides match TRBD2. J was trimmed by 4 bases and V by 5 bases; bases with no gene match: 5. Looked up from germline, CDR1 is SEHNR and CDR2 is FQNEAQ (reference sequence). This CDR3 is built from 15 residues. CDR3 in amino acids: CASSQTSGRSETQYF. The CDR3 DNA sequence: TGTGCCAGCAGCCAGACTAGCGGGAGATCAGAGACCCAGTACTTC.

This clonotype has a count of ten or more. Found in a library prepared for alpha chains, this beta chain is an off-target read, and its abundance has little meaning. V is TRBV6-6 and J is TRBJ1-2, with 7 bases aligning to TRBD1. The CDR3 has 13 amino acids. With 0 bases clipped from V and 6 bases from J, the junction kept 1 base outside the gene matches. The germline CDR1 and CDR2 sequences are MNHNY and SVGAGI (reference sequence). CDR3 sequence (DNA): TGTGCCAGCAGTTACTCAGGGGGCGATGGCTACACCTTC. It codes for CASSYSGGDGYTF.

This clonotype was counted many times. This beta chain is an unintended read in a library built for alpha chains; its size means little. The gene calls are TRBV5-5 and TRBJ2-1, with 9 positions matching TRBD1. The V segment lost 4 bases and the J segment 8 bases; nucleotides outside the gene matches: 13. In germline, CDR1 is SGHKS, CDR2 YYEKEE (reference sequence). The CDR3 runs 16 residues. This CDR3 reads CASSGAGTGSYDEQFF. As DNA, the CDR3 is TGTGCCAGCAGCGGGGCCGGGACAGGGTCTTACGATGAGCAGTTCTTC. Supplemented by reference TRBV5-5 and TRBJ2-1, the full variable domain reads DAGVTQSPTHLIKTRGQQVTLRCSPISGHKSVSWYQQVLGQGPQFIFQYYEKEERGRGNFPDRFSARQFPNYSSELNVNALLLGDSALYLCASSGAGTGSYDEQFFGPGTRLTVL.

The sample holds many counts of this clonotype. In a library made to pick up alpha chains, this beta chain is a stray read with a size that means little. This sequence joins TRBV5-1 and TRBJ1-1; D unclear. The CDR3 length is 16 residues. Looked up from germline, CDR1 is SGHRS and CDR2 is YFSETQ. The V end lost 5 bases, the J end lost 1 base, and 18 bases lay between the germline ends. As DNA, the CDR3 is TGCGCCAGCAGTCCCAGAAATAGGCGGGAGAACACTGAAGCTTTCTTT. Translating it yields CASSPRNRRENTEAFF.

This clonotype showed up many times. The size of this beta chain means little, since it is a stray read in a library made for alpha chains. V usage is TRBV15 and J usage is TRBJ2-3, with 9 positions matching TRBD2. The trim removed 2 bases at V and 6 bases at J, leaving 6 bases unmatched. This CDR3 contains 15 residues. Germline V gene sequence: CDR1 LNHNV, CDR2 YYDKDF (reference sequence). In DNA, the CDR3 is TGTGCCACCAGCAGACGAGCGAGCGGGAGGGATACGCAGTATTTT. It translates to CATSRRASGRDTQYF.

This clonotype was recorded a few times. Because the library targeted alpha chains, this beta chain is an off-target read whose size means little. This chain joins TRBV7-9 and TRBJ2-1, with D perhaps TRBD1 or TRBD2 (6 bases each). From germline, CDR1 is SEHNR and CDR2 FQNEAQ (reference sequence). The germline V and J ends were trimmed by 5 bases and 9 bases, with 14 bases remaining between them. The CDR3 length is 13 residues. CDR3 in amino acids: CASSPEGGGEQFF. Here the CDR3 DNA reads TGTGCCAGCAGCCCCGAGGGGGGCGGTGAGCAGTTCTTC.

At least ten counts were recorded for this clonotype. This beta chain represents an off-target read in a library built for alpha chains; its size is of limited meaning. The CDR3 DNA is TGTGCCAGCAGCTTAACGGCGCGGACTGAAGCTTTCTTT. It encodes CASSLTARTEAFF. The gene calls are TRBV13 and TRBJ1-1; D unclear. The CDR3 has 13 amino acids. Germline lookup yields CDR1 PRHDT and CDR2 FYEKMQ (reference sequence). V was cut by 2 bases and J by 5 bases, with 9 bases left in between.

This clonotype appeared many times. The library was built for alpha chains, so this beta chain is an off-target read and its size means little. The rearrangement uses TRBV5-1 and TRBJ2-7, with 9 bases that match TRBD1. The CDR3 consists of 13 residues. The germline V gene encodes CDR1 SGHRS and CDR2 YFSETQ. Unmatched junction bases numbered 4, after V lost 3 bases and J lost 6 bases. CDR3 nucleotide sequence: TGCGCCAGCAGCTCGTTGACAGGGGGCGAGCAGTACTTC. Encoded protein: CASSSLTGGEQYF.

This clonotype has ten or more counts. A library made for alpha chains picked up this beta chain off target, so its size means little. This chain uses TRBV7-8 with TRBJ2-6; no definite D call. The germline CDR1 and CDR2 sequences are SGHVS and FQNEAQ. The CDR3 runs 13 residues. V was cut by 0 bases and J by 3 bases, with 0 bases left in between. CDR3 residues: CASSLAGANVLTF. The CDR3 nucleotides are TGTGCCAGCAGCTTAGCTGGGGCCAACGTCCTGACTTTC. Drawing the rest from reference TRBV7-8 and TRBJ2-6, the complete variable domain is GAGVSQSPRYKVAKRGQDVALRCDPISGHVSLFWYQQALGQGPEFLTYFQNEAQLDKSGLPSDRFFAERPEGSVSTLKIQRTQQEDSAVYLCASSLAGANVLTFGAGSRLTVL.

This clonotype is termed medium-sized. The library was built for alpha chains, so this beta chain is an off-target read and its size means little. The V call is TRBV27, the J call TRBJ2-3; 11 bases agree with TRBD2. Per the germline V gene, CDR1 is MNHEY and CDR2 is SMNVEV (reference sequence). The trim removed 5 bases at V and 1 base at J, leaving 5 bases unmatched. This CDR3 comprises 16 residues. DNA of the CDR3: TGTGCCAGCAGTCCACTAGCGGGAGCCCGCACAGATACGCAGTATTTT. This encodes CASSPLAGARTDTQYF.

This clonotype was picked up many times. This beta chain is a stray read from a library made for alpha chains; its abundance is not meaningful. The rearrangement uses TRBV6-2 or TRBV6-3 and TRBJ2-7; D unclear. Germline values: CDR1 MNHEY, CDR2 SVGEGT. This CDR3 contains 15 residues. Trimming removed 0 bases at V and 3 bases at J, with 12 bases between. CDR3 sequence reads: CASSYSTGFGYEQYF. As DNA, the CDR3 is TGTGCCAGCAGTTACTCCACCGGATTCGGCTACGAGCAGTACTTC.

This clonotype was observed many times. Found in a library prepared for alpha chains, this beta chain is an off-target read, and its abundance has little meaning. The V call is TRBV28, the J call TRBJ2-3; D possibly corresponds to TRBD2 (6 bases). Trimming took 8 bases from V and 5 from J, leaving 26 bases between them. This CDR3 is built from 17 residues. In germline, CDR1 is MDHEN, CDR2 SYDVKM. This CDR3 is CASSLRAGRLGRDTQYF. The CDR3 region has the DNA TGTGCCAGCTCCCTAAGAGCGGGCCGTTTAGGGAGAGATACGCAGTATTTT. The whole variable domain, filled in from reference TRBV28 and TRBJ2-3, reads DVKVTQSSRYLVKRTGEKVFLECVQDMDHENMFWYRQDPGLGLRLIYFSYDVKMKEKGDIPEGYSVSREKKERFSLILESASTNQTSMYLCASSLRAGRLGRDTQYFGPGTRLTVL.